This T cell receptor beta chain stems from a study of T cell repertoires in cytomegalovirus infection. Overall study: Recently identified HLA-C-restricted CMV epitopes were among the peptides used.

This clonotype was counted only a few times. Its antigen remains unidentified. In TCRdb, the reads were re-called with MiXCR into one record per CDR3 protein. This sample has 60,000 to 80,000 distinct CDR3 sequences, with about 19% found just once. The V and J ends lost 8 bases and 8 bases respectively, with 11 bases between them. The germline V gene has CDR1 MDHEN and CDR2 SYDVKM. This CDR3 is 11 amino acids long. The chain links TRBV28 to TRBJ2-3; D ambiguous. The TCR originated in a human donor in good health (CMV status not recorded). Some clones in this sample may be carry-over from other donors' samples. This specimen was CD8+ T cells from cultured PBMCs, taken from culture after CMV antigen stimulation. Here the CDR3 DNA reads TGTGCCAGCTCAGACGCCCCTACGCAGTATTTT. This gives the protein CASSDAPTQYF.